The 24 T cell receptor beta chains below come from one sample, sequenced in a study of Ad26.COV2.S vaccination and SARS-CoV-2 variants. The treatment here: 15 to 20 received Ad26.COV2.S at low or high dose, single or two shots; about 5 received placebo; per-sample allocation not given. Samples came from day 63 after the first vaccine or placebo injection. Sequenced by immunoSEQ multiplex PCR; TCRdb stores in-frame clones only, minus some. Counted here are around 300,000 clones, about 85% occurring once; the ten biggest clones make up around 6.1%. Sequenced here: peripheral blood, sampled in a trial of Ad26.COV2.S vaccine versus placebo. The receptors derive from a person aged 18 to 59 who received the Ad26.COV2.S COVID-19 vaccine or a placebo.

CDR3 loop: CASSIGQGVGGYTF. DNA for the CDR3: TGTGCCAGTAGTATAGGACAGGGAGTCGGCGGCTACACCTTC. The rearrangement links TRBV19 to TRBJ1-2; 7 bases map to TRBD1. The germline V gene encodes CDR1 LNHDA and CDR2 SQIVND (reference sequence). With V trimmed by 1 base and J by 8 bases, 7 bases remained unmatched. The CDR3 length is 14 residues.

CDR3 protein: CASSVDPYLNTGELFF. CDR3 in DNA: TGTGCCAGCAGCGTAGATCCCTATTTAAACACCGGGGAGCTGTTTTTT. The rearrangement uses TRBV9 and TRBJ2-2; D is undetermined. Germline CDR1 and CDR2: SGDLS and YYNGEE. The CDR3 spans 16 residues. Between the trimmed V and J ends, which lost 0 bases and 2 bases, there was a span of 11 bases.

The chain has TRBV19 and TRBJ1-4; D is unclear. In germline, CDR1 is LNHDA, CDR2 SQIVND (reference sequence). CDR3 length equals 17 residues. V lost 3 bases to trimming and J lost 0 bases, with 14 bases between them. DNA for the CDR3: TGTGCCAGTAGTATTGGTCAGACTCCTGCAACTAATGAAAAACTGTTTTTT. Protein product: CASSIGQTPATNEKLFF.

The rearrangement joins TRBV30 to TRBJ1-2, with TRBD1 matching 8 bases. This CDR3 has 12 residues. The V segment lost 6 bases and the J segment 8 bases; nucleotides outside the gene matches: 8. Germline CDR1 is GTSNPN and CDR2 is SVGIG (reference sequence). CDR3 sequence reads: CACHDRGGGYTF. CDR3 in DNA: TGTGCCTGTCACGACAGGGGTGGGGGCTACACCTTC.

The chain uses TRBV19 and TRBJ2-5, with TRBD2 matching over 10 bases. CDR3 size: 21 residues. V shed 3 bases, J shed 1 base, and the junction held 20 bases outside the gene matches. Germline loops: CDR1 LNHDA, CDR2 SQIVND (reference sequence). The CDR3 is CASSIRFTSGEAFGTQETQYF. The CDR3 DNA reads as TGTGCCAGTAGTATCCGCTTTACTAGCGGGGAAGCCTTTGGAACCCAAGAGACCCAGTACTTC. Filled out from reference TRBV19 and TRBJ2-5, the complete variable domain reads DGGITQSPKYLFRKEGQNVTLSCEQNLNHDAMYWYRQDPGQGLRLIYYSQIVNDFQKGDIAEGYSVSREKKESFPLTVTSAQKNPTAFYLCASSIRFTSGEAFGTQETQYFGPGTRLLVL.

The V call is TRBV11-2, the J call TRBJ2-5; D possibly corresponds to TRBD1 (6 bases). Per germline, CDR1 SGHAT and CDR2 FQNNGV. The V end lost 2 bases, the J end lost 1 base, and 14 bases lay between the germline ends. The CDR3 consists of 16 residues. The CDR3 region has the DNA TGTGCCAGCAGCTTATCGGCAGGGGTGGGCCAAGAGACCCAGTACTTC. Protein: CASSLSAGVGQETQYF.

The chain recombines TRBV19 with TRBJ2-5; TRBD1 aligns across 8 bases. Germline V CDR1 and CDR2: LNHDA, SQIVND (reference sequence). The CDR3 is 14 residues long. Trimming removed 7 bases from V and 5 bases from J; junction bases left unmatched: 9. The chain's CDR3 is CASTTGGSRETQYF. The CDR3 bases are TGTGCCAGTACCACAGGGGGTAGTCGGGAGACCCAGTACTTC.

This chain links TRBV29-1 with TRBJ2-2, with D maybe TRBD1 (6 bases). Germline values: CDR1 SQVTM, CDR2 ANQGSEA. The CDR3 extends over 15 amino acids. Trimming shortened V by 0 bases and J by 6 bases, and 14 bases separated the two germline ends. The CDR3 DNA sequence: TGCAGCGTTGAAGATCGGCAGGGGCTCGCCGGGGAGCTGTTTTTT. Translated: CSVEDRQGLAGELFF.

J is TRBJ2-1 and V is TRBV7-9, with TRBD2 as a possible D gene (5 bases). Per germline, CDR1 SEHNR and CDR2 FQNEAQ (reference sequence). The CDR3 length is 15 residues. The V end lost 5 bases, the J end lost 2 bases, and 13 bases lay between the germline ends. The CDR3 sequence: CASSPILGPYNEQFF. Written as DNA, the CDR3 is TGTGCCAGCAGCCCGATACTAGGACCCTACAATGAGCAGTTCTTC.

The chain has TRBV6-4 and TRBJ1-5; no clear D. V dropped 5 bases and J dropped 6 bases, with 11 bases sitting between them. The CDR3 covers 13 residues. CDR1 MRHNA and CDR2 SNTAGT come from the germline V gene. DNA for the CDR3: TGTGCCAGCAGTCAAGAGTTGGGTCAGCCCCAGCATTTT. Translation: CASSQELGQPQHF.

The V gene is TRBV7-2, the J gene TRBJ1-6; D gene uncertain. Germline CDR1 and CDR2: SGHTA and FQGNSA. V was trimmed by 2 bases and J by 5 bases, leaving 13 bases between them. CDR3 length equals 16 residues. The CDR3: CASSLYAAVNNSPLHF. The DNA for the CDR3 is TGTGCCAGCAGCTTATATGCTGCGGTCAATAATTCACCCCTCCACTTT.

V is TRBV7-2 and J is TRBJ2-7; D not resolved. This CDR3 is 13 amino acids long. CDR1 is SGHTA, CDR2 FQGNSA, per germline. Between the trimmed V and J ends, which lost 0 bases and 6 bases, there was a span of 9 bases. The CDR3 loop is CASSLADLGEQYF. The DNA for the CDR3 is TGTGCCAGCAGCTTAGCGGATTTGGGCGAGCAGTACTTC. The full variable domain, rest sourced from reference TRBV7-2 and TRBJ2-7, is GAGVSQSPSNKVTEKGKDVELRCDPISGHTALYWYRQSLGQGLEFLIYFQGNSAPDKSGLPSDRFSAERTGGSVSTLTIQRTQQEDSAVYLCASSLADLGEQYFGPGTRLTVT.

The genes are TRBV7-2 and TRBJ1-3; TRBD1 is a possible D gene (5 bases). CDR3 length equals 14 residues. Germline lookup yields CDR1 SGHTA and CDR2 FQGNSA. V lost 4 bases to trimming and J lost 5 bases, with 12 bases between them. The CDR3 protein is CASSSRVLRNTIYF. The CDR3 nucleotides read TGTGCCAGCAGCTCCAGGGTACTAAGAAACACCATATATTTT.

The chain employs TRBV9 and TRBJ2-1; a possible D gene is TRBD2 (6 bases). Per the germline V gene, CDR1 is SGDLS and CDR2 is YYNGEE. CDR3 length equals 15 residues. The V gene lost 0 bases and the J gene lost 2 bases, with 9 bases spanning the gap. CDR3 sequence reads: CASSVVGEAYNEQFF. The DNA for the CDR3 is TGTGCCAGCAGCGTAGTGGGGGAGGCCTACAATGAGCAGTTCTTC.

The rearrangement joins TRBV4-1 to TRBJ2-1; 10 bases are shared with TRBD2. CDR1 and CDR2 from the germline V gene are MGHRA and YSYEKL. J lost 7 bases, V lost 4 bases, and 7 bases had no gene match. The CDR3 loop spans 15 amino acids. The CDR3 spells CASSPPTSGVNEQFF. The CDR3 region has the DNA TGCGCCAGCAGCCCACCTACTAGCGGGGTAAATGAGCAGTTCTTC.

The rearrangement uses TRBV29-1 and TRBJ2-7, with D possibly called TRBD1 or TRBD2 (7 bases each). The V gene's germline CDR1 is SQVTM and CDR2 ANQGSEA. This CDR3 contains 15 residues. Between the trimmed V and J ends, which lost 4 bases and 0 bases, there was a span of 16 bases. The chain's CDR3 is CSVAQGGSSSYEQYF. The CDR3 DNA reads TGCAGCGTTGCTCAGGGGGGGTCGAGCTCCTACGAGCAGTACTTC.

The chain uses TRBV28 and TRBJ2-7; no definite D call. CDR1 MDHEN and CDR2 SYDVKM come from the germline V gene. V was clipped by 5 bases and J by 5 bases, with 13 bases between them. The CDR3 covers 13 residues. This CDR3 reads CASSVGITDEQYF. Here the CDR3 DNA reads TGTGCCAGCAGTGTCGGAATCACAGACGAGCAGTACTTC.

The rearrangement uses TRBV10-3 and TRBJ2-7, with 7 nucleotides matching TRBD2. This CDR3 comprises 16 residues. The germline V gene encodes CDR1 ENHRY and CDR2 SYGVKD. V shed 6 bases and J 0 bases; nucleotides not matched to a gene: 11. The CDR3 region has the DNA TGTGCCATCAGGAGAAGCGGGGACGGGGTCTCCTACGAGCAGTACTTC. Its translation: CAIRRSGDGVSYEQYF.

This sequence joins TRBV27 and TRBJ2-5; D is unclear. This CDR3 is built from 13 residues. The germline V and J ends were trimmed by 2 bases and 2 bases, with 6 bases remaining between them. Germline V CDR1 and CDR2: MNHEY, SMNVEV (reference sequence). This CDR3 reads CASSLALQETQYF. The CDR3 nucleotides read TGTGCCAGCAGTTTAGCCTTACAAGAGACCCAGTACTTC.

The chain carries TRBV18 and TRBJ1-2, with no clear D. From germline, CDR1 is KGHSH and CDR2 LQKENI. CDR3 length: 12 amino acids. V was trimmed by 2 bases and J by 3 bases, leaving 4 bases between them. The DNA for the CDR3 is TGTGCCAGCTCACCATCGGACTATGGCTACACCTTC. Translating gives CASSPSDYGYTF.

The V and J genes are TRBV7-9 and TRBJ1-2, with 11 bases lining up with TRBD1. The CDR3 is 15 residues long. The germline V gene has CDR1 SEHNR and CDR2 FQNEAQ (reference sequence). The V segment lost 5 bases and the J segment 7 bases; nucleotides outside the gene matches: 9. The DNA of the CDR3 is TGTGCCAGCAGCCCCGGGGGACAGGGGGTCTCTGGCTACACCTTC. Translating it yields CASSPGGQGVSGYTF.

The gene calls are TRBV5-6 and TRBJ1-1; D gene uncertain. Germline-derived CDR1 and CDR2 are SGHDT and YYEEEE. The length of the CDR3 is 11 residues. The V and J ends lost 1 base and 6 bases respectively, with 4 bases between them. The CDR3 region is CASSLLAEAFF. CDR3 in DNA: TGTGCCAGCAGCTTGTTAGCTGAAGCTTTCTTT.

This clone was seen only once. V and J are TRBV28 and TRBJ1-6, with unresolved D. Trimming shortened V by 2 bases and J by 8 bases, and 10 bases separated the two germline ends. Germline V gene lookup returns CDR1 MDHEN and CDR2 SYDVKM. The length of the CDR3 is 14 residues. CDR3 protein: CASSLEGLYSPLHF. The CDR3 region has the DNA TGTGCCAGCAGTTTAGAAGGTTTATATTCACCCCTCCACTTT.

The chain recombines TRBV19 with TRBJ2-7; D uncertain. The V and J ends lost 7 bases and 5 bases respectively, with 21 bases between them. Looked up from germline, CDR1 is LNHDA and CDR2 is SQIVND (reference sequence). The CDR3 is 15 amino acids. The CDR3 DNA follows: TGTGCCAGTACCCCCGAAGGTGCCGGCCTAGACGAGCAGTACTTC. This codes for CASTPEGAGLDEQYF.